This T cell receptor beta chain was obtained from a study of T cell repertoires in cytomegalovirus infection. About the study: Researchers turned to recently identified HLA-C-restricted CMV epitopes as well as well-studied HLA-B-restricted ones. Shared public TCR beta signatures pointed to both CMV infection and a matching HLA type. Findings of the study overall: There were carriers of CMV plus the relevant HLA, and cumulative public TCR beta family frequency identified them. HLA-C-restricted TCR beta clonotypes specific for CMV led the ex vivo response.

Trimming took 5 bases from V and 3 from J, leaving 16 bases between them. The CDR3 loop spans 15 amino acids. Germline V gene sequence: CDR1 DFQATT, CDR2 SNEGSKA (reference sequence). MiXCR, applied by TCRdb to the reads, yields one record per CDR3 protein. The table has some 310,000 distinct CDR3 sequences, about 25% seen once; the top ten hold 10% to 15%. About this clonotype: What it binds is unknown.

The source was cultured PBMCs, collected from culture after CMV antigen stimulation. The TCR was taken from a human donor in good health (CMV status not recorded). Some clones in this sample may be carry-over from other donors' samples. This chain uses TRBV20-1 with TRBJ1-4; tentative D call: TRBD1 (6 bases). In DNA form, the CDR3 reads TGCAGTGCTCGCATGGGGGCAGGGCCTAATGAAAAACTGTTTTTT. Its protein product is CSARMGAGPNEKLFF.